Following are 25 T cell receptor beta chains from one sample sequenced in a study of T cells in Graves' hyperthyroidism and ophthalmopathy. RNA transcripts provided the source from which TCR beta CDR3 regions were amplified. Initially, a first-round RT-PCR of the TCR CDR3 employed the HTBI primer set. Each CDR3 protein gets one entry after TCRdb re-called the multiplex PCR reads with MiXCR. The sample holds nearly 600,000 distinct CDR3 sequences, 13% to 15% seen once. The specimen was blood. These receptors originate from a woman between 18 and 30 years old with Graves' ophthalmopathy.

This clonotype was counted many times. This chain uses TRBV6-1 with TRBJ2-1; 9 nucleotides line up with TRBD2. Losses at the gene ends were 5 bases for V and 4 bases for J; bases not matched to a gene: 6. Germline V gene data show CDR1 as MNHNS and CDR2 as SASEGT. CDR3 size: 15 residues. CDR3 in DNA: TGTGCCAGCAGTTACGGGCGGGAGGGGTACAATGAGCAGTTCTTC. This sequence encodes CASSYGREGYNEQFF.

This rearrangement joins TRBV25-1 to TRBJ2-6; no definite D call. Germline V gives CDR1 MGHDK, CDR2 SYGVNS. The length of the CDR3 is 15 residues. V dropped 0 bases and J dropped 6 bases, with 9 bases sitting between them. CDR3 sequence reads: CASSEYRFEANVLTF. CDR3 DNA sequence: TGTGCCAGCAGTGAATACAGATTCGAGGCCAACGTCCTGACTTTC.

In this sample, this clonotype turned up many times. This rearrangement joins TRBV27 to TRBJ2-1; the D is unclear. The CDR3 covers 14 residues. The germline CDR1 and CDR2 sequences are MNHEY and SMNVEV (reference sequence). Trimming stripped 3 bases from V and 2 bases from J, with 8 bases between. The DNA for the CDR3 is TGTGCCAGCAGTTTTGGTGGGCCCTACAATGAGCAGTTCTTC. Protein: CASSFGGPYNEQFF.

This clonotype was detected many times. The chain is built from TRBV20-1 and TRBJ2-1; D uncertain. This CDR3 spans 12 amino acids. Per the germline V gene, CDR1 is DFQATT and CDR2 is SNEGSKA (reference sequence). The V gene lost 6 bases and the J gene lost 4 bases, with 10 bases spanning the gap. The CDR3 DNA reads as TGCAGTGCCATGACTGAATACAATGAGCAGTTCTTC. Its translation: CSAMTEYNEQFF.

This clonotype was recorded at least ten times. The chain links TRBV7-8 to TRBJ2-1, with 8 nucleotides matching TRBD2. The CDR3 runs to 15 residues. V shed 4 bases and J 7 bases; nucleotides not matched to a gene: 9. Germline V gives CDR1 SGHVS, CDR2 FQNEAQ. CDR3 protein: CASSSLAGGWNEQFF. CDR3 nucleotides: TGTGCCAGCAGCTCTTTGGCGGGAGGTTGGAATGAGCAGTTCTTC.

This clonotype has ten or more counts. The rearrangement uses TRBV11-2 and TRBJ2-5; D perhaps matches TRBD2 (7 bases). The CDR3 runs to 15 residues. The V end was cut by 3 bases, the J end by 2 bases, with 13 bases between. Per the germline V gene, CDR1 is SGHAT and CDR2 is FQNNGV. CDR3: CASSFQGRGQETQYF. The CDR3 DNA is TGTGCCAGCAGCTTTCAGGGGAGGGGGCAAGAGACCCAGTACTTC.

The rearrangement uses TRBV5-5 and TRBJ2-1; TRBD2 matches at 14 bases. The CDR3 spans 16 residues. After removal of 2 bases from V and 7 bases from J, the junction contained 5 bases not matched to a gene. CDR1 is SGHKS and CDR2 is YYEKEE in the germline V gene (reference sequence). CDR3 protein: CASSLSGTSGRNEQFF. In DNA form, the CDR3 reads TGTGCCAGCAGCTTATCAGGGACTAGCGGGAGAAATGAGCAGTTCTTC.

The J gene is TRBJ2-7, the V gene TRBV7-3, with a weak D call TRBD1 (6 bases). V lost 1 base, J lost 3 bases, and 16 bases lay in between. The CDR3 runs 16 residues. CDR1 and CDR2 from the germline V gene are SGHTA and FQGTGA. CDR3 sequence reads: CASSLKFRQEIYEQYF. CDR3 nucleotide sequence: TGTGCCAGCAGCTTAAAATTTCGACAGGAAATCTACGAGCAGTACTTC.

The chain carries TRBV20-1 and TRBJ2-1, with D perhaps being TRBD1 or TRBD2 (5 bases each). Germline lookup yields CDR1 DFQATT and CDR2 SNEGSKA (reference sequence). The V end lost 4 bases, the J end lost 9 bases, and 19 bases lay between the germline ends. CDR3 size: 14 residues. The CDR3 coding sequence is TGCAGTGCTACTCAACTACAGGTTGCGGGTGAGCAGTTCTTC. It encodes CSATQLQVAGEQFF.

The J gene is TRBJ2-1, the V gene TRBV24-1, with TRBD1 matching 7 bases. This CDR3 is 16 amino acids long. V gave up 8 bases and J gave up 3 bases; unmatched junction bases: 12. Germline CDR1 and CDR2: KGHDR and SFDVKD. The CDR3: CATTGTGVGYYNEQFF. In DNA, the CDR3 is TGTGCCACCACTGGTACAGGGGTGGGGTACTACAATGAGCAGTTCTTC.

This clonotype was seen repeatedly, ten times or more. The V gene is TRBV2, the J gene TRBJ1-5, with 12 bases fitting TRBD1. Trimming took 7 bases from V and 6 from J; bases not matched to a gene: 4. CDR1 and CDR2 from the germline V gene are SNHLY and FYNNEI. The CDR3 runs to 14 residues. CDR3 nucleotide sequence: TGTGCCAGCACCGTGGGACAGGGGGCTCAGCCCCAGCATTTT. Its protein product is CASTVGQGAQPQHF.

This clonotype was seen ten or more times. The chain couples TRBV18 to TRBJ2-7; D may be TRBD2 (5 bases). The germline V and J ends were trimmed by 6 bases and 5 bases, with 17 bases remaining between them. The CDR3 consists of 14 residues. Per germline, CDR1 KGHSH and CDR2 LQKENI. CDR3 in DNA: TGTGCCAGCTCGCCCCGGGATTGGGAAGACGAGCAGTACTTC. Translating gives CASSPRDWEDEQYF. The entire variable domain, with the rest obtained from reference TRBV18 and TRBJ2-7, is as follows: NAGVMQNPRHLVRRRGQEARLRCSPMKGHSHVYWYRQLPEEGLKFMVYLQKENIIDESGMPKERFSAEFPKEGPSILRIQQVVRGDSAAYFCASSPRDWEDEQYFGPGTRLTVT.

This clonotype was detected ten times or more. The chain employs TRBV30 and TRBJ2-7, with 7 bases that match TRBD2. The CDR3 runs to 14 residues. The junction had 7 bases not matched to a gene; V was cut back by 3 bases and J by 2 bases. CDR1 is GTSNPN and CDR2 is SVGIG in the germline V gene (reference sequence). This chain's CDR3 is CAWSSGTTAYEQYF. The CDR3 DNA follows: TGTGCCTGGAGCAGCGGGACTACAGCCTACGAGCAGTACTTC.

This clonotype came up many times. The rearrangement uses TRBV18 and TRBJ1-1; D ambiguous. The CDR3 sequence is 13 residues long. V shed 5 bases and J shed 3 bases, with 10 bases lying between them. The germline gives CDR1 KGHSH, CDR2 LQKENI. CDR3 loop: CASSKRRDTEAFF. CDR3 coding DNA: TGTGCCAGCTCAAAACGAAGGGACACTGAAGCTTTCTTT.

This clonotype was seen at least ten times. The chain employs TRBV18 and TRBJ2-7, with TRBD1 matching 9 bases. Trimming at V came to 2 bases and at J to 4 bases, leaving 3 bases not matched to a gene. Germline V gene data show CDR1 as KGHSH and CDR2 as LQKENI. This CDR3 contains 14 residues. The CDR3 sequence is CASSPADRGYEQYF. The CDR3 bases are TGTGCCAGCTCACCAGCGGACAGGGGTTACGAGCAGTACTTC.

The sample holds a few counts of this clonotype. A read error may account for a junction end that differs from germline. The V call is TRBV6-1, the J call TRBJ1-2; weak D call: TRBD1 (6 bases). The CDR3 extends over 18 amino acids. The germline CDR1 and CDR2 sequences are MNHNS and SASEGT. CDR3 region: CVSSSSIGGRKAPYGYTF. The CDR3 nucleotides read TGTGTCAGCAGCTCTTCGATTGGGGGGCGAAAGGCACCATATGGCTACACCTTC.

The CDR3 bases are TGTGCCAGCAGTTCCCACGTAAGCGGGGATACGCAGTATTTT. Amino acids: CASSSHVSGDTQYF. The V and J genes are TRBV28 and TRBJ2-3, with D maybe TRBD2 (6 bases). V was trimmed by 4 bases and J by 6 bases, leaving 14 bases between them. CDR1 MDHEN and CDR2 SYDVKM come from the germline V gene. The CDR3 consists of 14 residues.

Here the CDR3 DNA reads TGTGCCAGCAGCCCTGAGGAAACTAGCGGGAGCTACGAGCAGTACTTC. Translating it yields CASSPEETSGSYEQYF. This sequence joins TRBV4-2 and TRBJ2-7, with TRBD2 identical over 11 bases. Germline V lookup: CDR1 LGHNA, CDR2 YNFKEQ. The CDR3 has 16 amino acids. V was clipped by 4 bases and J by 3 bases; unmatched bases: 8.

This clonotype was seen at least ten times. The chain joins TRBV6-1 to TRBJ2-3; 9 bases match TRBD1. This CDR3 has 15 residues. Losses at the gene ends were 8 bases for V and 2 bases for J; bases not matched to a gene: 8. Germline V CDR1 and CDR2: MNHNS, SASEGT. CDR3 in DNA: TGTGCCAGCCGACCAACAGGGGGCTTCACAGATACGCAGTATTTT. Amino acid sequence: CASRPTGGFTDTQYF.

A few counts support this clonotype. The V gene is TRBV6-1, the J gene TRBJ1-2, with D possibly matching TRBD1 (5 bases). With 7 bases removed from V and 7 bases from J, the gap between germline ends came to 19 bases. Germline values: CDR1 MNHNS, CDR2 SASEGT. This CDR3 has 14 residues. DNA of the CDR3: TGTGCCAGCACTAAAGCCGGGGCCGGGGGTGGCTACACCTTC. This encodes CASTKAGAGGGYTF.

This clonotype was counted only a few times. CDR3 residues: CATSDQFSPRGRGNEQFF. The DNA for the CDR3 is TGTGCCACCAGTGATCAATTCTCCCCTAGGGGGAGGGGCAATGAGCAGTTCTTC. The V gene is TRBV24-1, the J gene TRBJ2-1; weak D call: TRBD2 (7 bases). V was pared by 3 bases and J by 6 bases, with 23 bases between. The CDR3 runs 18 residues. Germline V gives CDR1 KGHDR, CDR2 SFDVKD.

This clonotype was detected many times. The CDR3 reads CASSVGTGFTGELFF. CDR3 DNA sequence: TGTGCCAGTTCGGTAGGGACAGGGTTCACCGGGGAGCTGTTTTTT. The J gene is TRBJ2-2, the V gene TRBV11-2; 9 bases agree with TRBD1. This CDR3 region has 15 residues. The germline CDR1 and CDR2 sequences are SGHAT and FQNNGV. With 9 bases clipped from V and 4 bases from J, the junction kept 9 bases outside the gene matches.

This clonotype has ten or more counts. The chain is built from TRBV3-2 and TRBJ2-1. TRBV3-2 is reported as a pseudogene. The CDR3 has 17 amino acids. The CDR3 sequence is CASSQEPMAGFYNEQFF. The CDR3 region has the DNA TGTGCCAGCAGCCAAGAACCCATGGCAGGCTTTTACAATGAGCAGTTCTTC.

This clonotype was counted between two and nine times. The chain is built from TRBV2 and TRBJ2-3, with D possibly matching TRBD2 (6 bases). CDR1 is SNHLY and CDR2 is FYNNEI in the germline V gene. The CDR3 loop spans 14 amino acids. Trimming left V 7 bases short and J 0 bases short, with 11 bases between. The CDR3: CASKVDYSTDTQYF. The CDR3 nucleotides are TGTGCCAGCAAAGTGGACTATAGCACAGATACGCAGTATTTT.

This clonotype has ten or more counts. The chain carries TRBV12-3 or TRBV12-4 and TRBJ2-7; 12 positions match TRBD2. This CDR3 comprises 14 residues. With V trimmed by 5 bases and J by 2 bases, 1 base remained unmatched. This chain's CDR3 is CASSRTSGTYEQYF. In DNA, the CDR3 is TGTGCCAGCAGTCGGACTAGCGGGACCTACGAGCAGTACTTC.